Each of the 18 T cell receptor beta chains below was sequenced from the same sample in a study of CXCR3-negative and CXCR3-positive naive CD8 T cells. UMI-labeled 5' RACE yielded the TRB cDNA libraries. Using the 5' RACE reads, TCRdb records one entry per CDR3 protein without DNA. The specimen's table records around 45,000 distinct CDR3 sequences. Sequencing was done on a sample of naive CXCR3- CD8+ T cells from blood. Specified subset: CD45RO-CCR7+CD27+CD95- naive CD8+ T cells lacking CXCR3 (TNR3-). These receptors originate from a human donor in good health. Some clones in this sample may be carry-over from other donors' samples.

This sequence joins TRBV5-1 and TRBJ2-2; absent DNA, TCRdb's TRBD2 call cannot be checked. CDR1 and CDR2 from the germline V gene are SGHRS and YFSETQ. The CDR3 sequence is 14 residues long. The CDR3: CASSSSGTKGELFF.

V is TRBV15 and J is TRBJ2-7; TCRdb gives TRBD2 as the D gene, but with no DNA this cannot be confirmed. CDR1 and CDR2 (germline): LNHNV, YYDKDF (reference sequence). This CDR3 is built from 16 residues. The CDR3 loop reads CATSRDQLAGAYEQYF.

This clonotype is identified as medium-sized from frequency. The chain couples TRBV5-5 to TRBJ2-1; absent DNA, TCRdb's TRBD1 call cannot be checked. This CDR3 is built from 15 residues. Germline CDR1 reads SGHKS; CDR2 reads YYEKEE (reference sequence). CDR3 sequence: CASSLGGETYNEQFF.

J is TRBJ2-7 and V is TRBV11-2; the D call from TCRdb, TRBD1, cannot be confirmed without DNA. The CDR3 consists of 14 residues. Germline CDR1 and CDR2: SGHAT and FQNNGV. The CDR3 here is CASSPRTGGHEQYF.

The chain uses TRBV12-3 or TRBV12-4 and TRBJ2-7; no DNA is available, so the TRBD2 call from TCRdb remains unchecked. The CDR3 consists of 13 residues. CDR3 amino acids: CASSLPPRSEQYF.

The V gene is TRBV5-1, the J gene TRBJ1-2; no DNA is available, so the TRBD1 call from TCRdb remains unchecked. The germline gives CDR1 SGHRS, CDR2 YFSETQ. This CDR3 is 14 amino acids long. CDR3 sequence reads: CASSLDLGGSGYTF.

The J gene is TRBJ2-1, the V gene TRBV28; without DNA, the TCRdb call of TRBD2 cannot be checked. CDR3 length: 20 residues. The germline gives CDR1 MDHEN, CDR2 SYDVKM. CDR3: CASSIDGLAESERGYNEQFF.

The chain uses TRBV5-1 and TRBJ2-7; as DNA is missing, the TRBD1 call by TCRdb cannot be tested. CDR1 and CDR2 from the germline V gene are SGHRS and YFSETQ. The CDR3 has 16 residues. CDR3 in amino acids: CASSLAPAGASYEQYF.

The chain's CDR3 is CASSPSGVTYNEQFF. This chain links TRBV7-3 with TRBJ2-1; TCRdb calls TRBD2, which cannot be checked without DNA. Per germline, CDR1 SGHTA and CDR2 FQGTGA. The CDR3 contains 15 residues.

The rearrangement links TRBV20-1 to TRBJ1-2; the D call from TCRdb, TRBD1, cannot be confirmed without DNA. The V gene's germline CDR1 is DFQATT and CDR2 SNEGSKA (reference sequence). This CDR3 has 15 residues. The chain's CDR3 is CSAREEDRELYGYTF.

The J gene is TRBJ2-7, the V gene TRBV28; as DNA is missing, the TRBD1 call by TCRdb cannot be tested. This CDR3 has 12 amino acids. The germline CDR1 and CDR2 sequences are MDHEN and SYDVKM. The CDR3 is CASSSNRDEQYF. Looking up the rest from reference TRBV28 and TRBJ2-7 gives the full variable domain: DVKVTQSSRYLVKRTGEKVFLECVQDMDHENMFWYRQDPGLGLRLIYFSYDVKMKEKGDIPEGYSVSREKKERFSLILESASTNQTSMYLCASSSNRDEQYFGPGTRLTVT.

This chain links TRBV7-3 with TRBJ2-7; TCRdb's D call, TRBD1, is unchecked because there is no DNA. Germline values: CDR1 SGHTA, CDR2 FQGTGA. This CDR3 contains 14 residues. The CDR3 loop is CASSARGGPYEQYF.

The chain recombines TRBV7-8 with TRBJ2-5. The CDR3 is 13 amino acids. Per germline, CDR1 SGHVS and CDR2 FQNEAQ. CDR3 loop: CASSFRVLETQYF. Combining the CDR3 with reference TRBV7-8 and TRBJ2-5 gives the whole variable domain GAGVSQSPRYKVAKRGQDVALRCDPISGHVSLFWYQQALGQGPEFLTYFQNEAQLDKSGLPSDRFFAERPEGSVSTLKIQRTQQEDSAVYLCASSFRVLETQYFGPGTRLLVL.

V is TRBV27 and J is TRBJ1-5. The length of the CDR3 is 16 residues. Germline values: CDR1 MNHEY, CDR2 SMNVEV (reference sequence). The CDR3 loop is CASSLGQPYSNQPQHF.

This rearrangement joins TRBV29-1 to TRBJ2-6; no DNA is available, so the TRBD1 call from TCRdb remains unchecked. Germline values: CDR1 SQVTM, CDR2 ANQGSEA. This CDR3 has 19 amino acids. The CDR3 here is CSVVSLPGTGSSGANVLTF.

This chain links TRBV19 with TRBJ1-5. Germline values: CDR1 LNHDA, CDR2 SQIVND (reference sequence). The CDR3 extends over 15 amino acids. The chain's CDR3 is CASSESDHSNQPQHF.

The rearrangement joins TRBV27 to TRBJ2-3; TCRdb returns TRBD1, unconfirmable since there is no DNA. Germline CDR1 is MNHEY and CDR2 is SMNVEV (reference sequence). The CDR3 is made up of 14 amino acids. CDR3 sequence reads: CASSSDSFTDTQYF.

CDR3 sequence: CASSHGNQETQYF. V is TRBV4-2 and J is TRBJ2-5. Germline CDR1 LGHNA, CDR2 YNFKEQ. The CDR3 covers 13 residues.